The 6 T cell receptor beta chains listed next were all sequenced from one sample in a study of blood T cell repertoires in COVID-19 (TCRdb year 2020). Library prep was done by the immunoSEQ multiplex PCR assay. This immuneACCESS table, as held by TCRdb, lists in-frame sequences with V and J called but not all clones. Of the missing ones, under half trace to an unresolved V gene in checked studies; the others have no known cause. For this sample there are about 60,000 clones; about 80% appear just once. Approximately 20% of the sample comes from the top ten. The sample comprised peripheral blood. These receptors were obtained from a man aged 30 to 39 with COVID-19, enrolled during active disease.

The chain employs TRBV20-1 and TRBJ1-1, with D tentatively TRBD1 (6 bases). The CDR3 covers 10 residues. Trimming shortened V by 3 bases and J by 8 bases, and 7 bases separated the two germline ends. Germline V CDR1 and CDR2: DFQATT, SNEGSKA (reference sequence). The CDR3 DNA is TGCAGTGCTAGCGGGACAGAAGCTTTCTTT. Encoded protein: CSASGTEAFF.

The chain carries TRBV19 and TRBJ1-1, with TRBD1 identical over 8 bases. Trimming took 5 bases from V and 9 from J; bases not matched to a gene: 11. CDR3 length: 14 amino acids. Germline values: CDR1 LNHDA, CDR2 SQIVND (reference sequence). CDR3: CASSRPTGGVKAFF. CDR3 nucleotides: TGTGCCAGTAGTCGCCCTACAGGGGGAGTTAAAGCTTTCTTT.

The J gene is TRBJ2-7, the V gene TRBV7-2; D uncertain. V was shortened by 5 bases and J by 2 bases, with 16 bases between the two germline ends. Germline V CDR1 and CDR2: SGHTA, FQGNSA. The CDR3 is made up of 15 amino acids. Here the CDR3 DNA reads TGTGCCAGCAGCCTTACTACCTACCCGACCTACGAGCAGTACTTC. Residues: CASSLTTYPTYEQYF.

The J gene is TRBJ1-2, the V gene TRBV5-1; D is ambiguous. V shed 0 bases and J shed 8 bases, with 11 bases lying between them. Germline V gives CDR1 SGHRS, CDR2 YFSETQ. The CDR3 has 13 amino acids. CDR3 coding DNA: TGCGCCAGCAGCTTGGATGGAGGCGGCGGCTACACCTTC. Translated, it gives CASSLDGGGGYTF.

This chain links TRBV30 with TRBJ2-7; 8 bases agree with TRBD2. Germline V lookup: CDR1 GTSNPN, CDR2 SVGIG (reference sequence). V dropped 4 bases and J dropped 1; count of bases not matched to a gene: 9. The CDR3 has 15 residues. This CDR3 is CAWTGGGTGSYEQYF. The CDR3, as DNA: TGTGCCTGGACCGGGGGGGGTACAGGATCCTACGAGCAGTACTTC.

The chain recombines TRBV4-1 with TRBJ2-1; 11 nucleotides align to TRBD2. The junction had 10 bases not matched to a gene; V was cut back by 4 bases and J by 8 bases. Germline CDR1 is MGHRA and CDR2 is YSYEKL. This CDR3 contains 16 residues. CDR3 region: CASSLFGTSGFYEQFF. The CDR3 coding sequence is TGCGCCAGCAGCCTTTTCGGGACTAGCGGTTTCTATGAGCAGTTCTTC.